These 22 T cell receptor beta chains originate from one sample sequenced in a study of T cell responses to AZD1222 COVID-19 vaccine (dated by TCRdb to about 2021). Library preparation employed the immunoSEQ multiplex PCR assay. TCRdb stores this immuneACCESS table with in-frame sequences only. Part of the clones is absent; in the studies checked, under half of the shortfall reflects unresolved V genes, and no reason is known for the rest. The sample yields around 100,000 clones; around 90% were counted once. In total, the top ten clones hold around 3.1% of the sample. In the paper's terms, the time point label means: baseline before first vaccination. The source material was peripheral blood, sampled on day 0 of AZD1222 vaccination. These receptors were obtained from an adult in good health.

CDR3 coding DNA: TGTGCCACCAACCCAGGTCCCTATGGCTACACCTTC. Its protein product is CATNPGPYGYTF. The V and J genes are TRBV10-3 and TRBJ1-2; D gene unclear. Germline CDR1 is ENHRY and CDR2 is SYGVKD. Trimming cost V 10 bases and J 4 bases, with 13 bases left between them. The length of the CDR3 is 12 residues.

The V call is TRBV9, the J call TRBJ1-1, with 7 bases aligning to TRBD1. The CDR3 covers 14 residues. The ends lost 3 bases at V and 6 bases at J; junction bases unmatched: 8. The germline CDR1 and CDR2 sequences are SGDLS and YYNGEE. The CDR3 region is CASSGGGAWAEAFF. CDR3 nucleotide sequence: TGTGCCAGCAGCGGAGGGGGCGCCTGGGCTGAAGCTTTCTTT.

The chain combines TRBV11-3 with TRBJ2-1, with D perhaps TRBD1 (5 bases). The CDR3 loop spans 16 amino acids. Germline-derived CDR1 and CDR2 are SGHNT and YENEEA. V lost 5 bases and J lost 6, with 20 bases in between. CDR3 DNA: TGTGCCAGCAGCCCCTTAGCAGGGTGGCCCATCAATGAGCAGTTCTTC. Translation: CASSPLAGWPINEQFF.

The V call is TRBV7-2, the J call TRBJ1-2; 8 bases agree with TRBD1. Germline V gene lookup returns CDR1 SGHTA and CDR2 FQGNSA. The V gene end was trimmed by 2 bases and the J gene end by 7 bases; junction bases not matched to a gene: 15. The CDR3 spans 17 residues. This CDR3 is CASSLPLGTGAKGGYTF. For the CDR3, the DNA is TGTGCCAGCAGCTTACCCCTCGGGACAGGAGCCAAGGGTGGCTACACCTTC.

The CDR3 here is CASSRTQETQYF. The CDR3 DNA reads as TGTGCCAGCAGTCGAACTCAAGAGACCCAGTACTTC. V and J are TRBV6-8 and TRBJ2-5, with D uncertain. The length of the CDR3 is 12 residues. The V end lost 5 bases, the J end lost 2 bases, and 6 bases lay between the germline ends. Germline V gene sequence: CDR1 MNHGY, CDR2 SAAAGT.

The gene calls are TRBV5-6 and TRBJ2-1; D possibly corresponds to TRBD1 (5 bases). The V gene's germline CDR1 is SGHDT and CDR2 YYEEEE. The CDR3 is 16 amino acids. Trimming removed 2 bases at V and 2 bases at J, with 14 bases between. The CDR3 loop is CASSFSAGPTYNEQFF. CDR3 DNA: TGTGCCAGCAGCTTCAGTGCAGGGCCCACCTACAATGAGCAGTTCTTC.

The CDR3, as DNA: TGTGCCAGCAGCCAAGGGGGTGTTTGGTCTGGAAACACCATATATTTT. Amino acids: CASSQGGVWSGNTIYF. The chain is built from TRBV3-1 (or the pseudogene TRBV3-2) and TRBJ1-3, with D unclear. Germline assignment: CDR1 LGHDT and CDR2 YNNKEL (reference sequence). Trimming took 1 base from V and 1 from J, leaving 11 bases between them. The CDR3 totals 16 residues.

The chain couples TRBV7-3 to TRBJ1-4; D is ambiguous. Per germline, CDR1 SGHTA and CDR2 FQGTGA. The CDR3 runs 17 residues. V lost 4 bases and J 6 bases, leaving 21 bases between the germline ends. The CDR3 is CASSSQEDGPLYEKLFF. CDR3 bases: TGTGCCAGCAGCTCCCAGGAAGACGGACCATTGTATGAAAAACTGTTTTTT.

The chain joins TRBV11-2 to TRBJ1-5, with D tentatively TRBD1 (6 bases). CDR3 length: 14 residues. The V gene lost 1 base and the J gene lost 2 bases, with 6 bases spanning the gap. The germline V gene has CDR1 SGHAT and CDR2 FQNNGV. The CDR3 loop is CASSLAGGNQPQHF. The CDR3, as DNA: TGTGCCAGCAGCTTAGCAGGGGGCAATCAGCCCCAGCATTTT.

The rearrangement uses TRBV18 and TRBJ1-2; weak D call: TRBD1 (6 bases). The CDR3 is made up of 13 amino acids. Trimming stripped 3 bases from V and 8 bases from J, with 13 bases between. Germline loops: CDR1 KGHSH, CDR2 LQKENI. CDR3 sequence reads: CASSPQGWQGYTF. The CDR3 nucleotides are TGTGCCAGCTCACCCCAGGGGTGGCAAGGCTACACCTTC.

The chain carries TRBV5-1 and TRBJ2-7; D is unresolved. Between the trimmed V and J ends, which lost 1 base and 2 bases, there was a span of 13 bases. Germline lookup yields CDR1 SGHRS and CDR2 YFSETQ. The length of the CDR3 is 15 residues. In DNA form, the CDR3 reads TGCGCCAGCAGCTTGCAAGTGACAAATACCTACGAGCAGTACTTC. Residues: CASSLQVTNTYEQYF.

The CDR3 reads CASSQGRNRFNEKLFF. The CDR3, as DNA: TGCGCCAGCAGCCAAGGACGCAACAGATTTAATGAAAAACTGTTTTTT. The genes are TRBV4-3 and TRBJ1-4; D not certain. Trimming stripped 1 base from V and 4 bases from J, with 13 bases between. Germline-derived CDR1 and CDR2 are LGHNA and YSLEER. The CDR3 totals 16 residues.

The chain has TRBV7-2 and TRBJ1-3; 9 bases fit TRBD1. The CDR3 is 15 residues long. Germline CDR1 reads SGHTA; CDR2 reads FQGNSA. After removal of 5 bases from V and 6 bases from J, the junction contained 8 bases not matched to a gene. CDR3 sequence (DNA): TGTGCCAGCAGCCCGCGCGACAGGGGGTTAAACACCATATATTTT. It is translated as CASSPRDRGLNTIYF.

The J gene is TRBJ2-3, the V gene TRBV5-6; TRBD1 matches 7 bases. The trim removed 3 bases at V and 0 bases at J, leaving 1 base unmatched. Per the germline V gene, CDR1 is SGHDT and CDR2 is YYEEEE. There are 14 residues in the CDR3. Written as DNA, the CDR3 is TGTGCCAGCAGCTGGGACAGAAGCACAGATACGCAGTATTTT. Translation gives CASSWDRSTDTQYF.

The chain combines TRBV11-1 with TRBJ2-2; D may be TRBD1 or TRBD2 (5 bases each). The germline gives CDR1 SGHAT, CDR2 FQDESV (reference sequence). CDR3 length: 14 residues. V gave up 1 base and J gave up 6 bases, with 9 bases separating them. CDR3 DNA: TGTGCCAGCAGCTTAGTGGGGGTCTCCGGGGAGCTGTTTTTT. It translates to CASSLVGVSGELFF. Using reference TRBV11-1 and TRBJ2-2 for the parts outside the CDR3, the full variable domain is EAEVAQSPRYKITEKSQAVAFWCDPISGHATLYWYRQILGQGPELLVQFQDESVVDDSQLPKDRFSAERLKGVDSTLKIQPAELGDSAMYLCASSLVGVSGELFFGEGSRLTVL.

This clone was seen a single time. The chain recombines TRBV11-1 with TRBJ2-5; TRBD1 aligns across 8 bases. The CDR3 spans 14 residues. CDR1 is SGHAT, CDR2 FQDESV, per germline (reference sequence). With V trimmed by 5 bases and J by 7 bases, 9 bases remained unmatched. The DNA of the CDR3 is TGTGCCAGCAGCCTCAAGGACAGGGTGGGGACCCAGTACTTC. Protein product: CASSLKDRVGTQYF.

The CDR3 bases are TGTGCCAGCAGTTTCCGTGGCGAGCAGTACTTC. This codes for CASSFRGEQYF. This rearrangement joins TRBV12-3 or TRBV12-4 to TRBJ2-7; D not certain. V dropped 3 bases and J dropped 6 bases, with 6 bases sitting between them. The CDR3 length is 11 residues.

The V and J genes are TRBV3-1 (or the pseudogene TRBV3-2) and TRBJ2-4; D is perhaps TRBD1 (6 bases). The V end was cut by 1 base, the J end by 9 bases, with 19 bases between. Germline assignment: CDR1 LGHDT and CDR2 YNNKEL (reference sequence). The CDR3 covers 16 residues. The chain's CDR3 is CASSQALGRGRSIQYF. CDR3 DNA: TGTGCCAGCAGCCAAGCCTTAGGCAGGGGCAGAAGCATTCAGTACTTC.

This sequence joins TRBV21-1 and TRBJ1-1; TRBD1 reflects the table's D call only, with no check against the DNA. TRBV21-1 is given as a pseudogene. This CDR3 region has 14 residues. The CDR3 DNA reads TGTGCCAGCAGCAGAGGGACAGGGGGAACTGAAGCTTTCTTT. It is translated as CASSRGTGGTEAFF.

The chain carries TRBV7-2 and TRBJ1-5; tentatively, D is TRBD1 (6 bases). The CDR3 covers 13 residues. Deletions cut 6 bases from V and 7 bases from J, with 13 bases between. CDR1 is SGHTA, CDR2 FQGNSA, per germline. The CDR3: CASSLDSGQPQHF. CDR3 coding DNA: TGTGCCAGCAGTTTGGACAGTGGGCAGCCCCAGCATTTT.

About this clone: Other DNA sequences in this specimen translate into the identical CDR3. The chain's CDR3 is CASSNRDSNQPQHF. For the CDR3, the DNA is TGTGCCAGCAGCAACAGAGATAGCAATCAGCCCCAGCATTTT. The chain has TRBV21-1 and TRBJ1-5. TRBV21-1 is a pseudogene segment. The CDR3 runs 14 residues.

The V gene is TRBV18, the J gene TRBJ2-7, with 10 bases fitting TRBD1. The trim removed 3 bases at V and 3 bases at J, leaving 8 bases unmatched. The CDR3 extends over 16 amino acids. Looked up from germline, CDR1 is KGHSH and CDR2 is LQKENI. DNA for the CDR3: TGTGCCAGCTCACCCCTCCCGACAGGGGGCAGCTACGAGCAGTACTTC. The encoded protein is CASSPLPTGGSYEQYF.